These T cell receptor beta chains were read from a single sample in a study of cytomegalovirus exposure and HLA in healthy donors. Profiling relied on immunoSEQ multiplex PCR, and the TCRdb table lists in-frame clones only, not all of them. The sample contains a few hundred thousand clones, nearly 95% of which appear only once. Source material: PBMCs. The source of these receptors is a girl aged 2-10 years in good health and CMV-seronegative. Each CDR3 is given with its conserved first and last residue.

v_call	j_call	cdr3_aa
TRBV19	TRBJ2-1	CASSLSGGAVNEQFF
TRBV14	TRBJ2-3	CASSQDRTDTQYF
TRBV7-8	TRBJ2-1	CASSTQTGNEQFF
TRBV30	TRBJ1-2	CAWSPGQRYGYTF
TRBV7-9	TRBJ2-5	CASSLAGRETQYF
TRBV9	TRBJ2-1	CASSSRTSGGLSYNEQFF
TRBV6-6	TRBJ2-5	CASSPERQADQYF
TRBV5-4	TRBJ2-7	CASSLGQGAYEQYF
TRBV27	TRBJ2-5	CASSLSVSGETQYF
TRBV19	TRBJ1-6	CASRLGRGFSPLHF
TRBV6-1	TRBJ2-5	CASRGGQETQYF
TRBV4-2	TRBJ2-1	CASSQEKGSGDYNEQFF
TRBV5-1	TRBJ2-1	CASSYLFGGNSYNEQFF
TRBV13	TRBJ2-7	CASSASGRAGYEQYF
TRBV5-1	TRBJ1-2	CASSLGGNGYTF
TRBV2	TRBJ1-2	CASVDRSSYTF
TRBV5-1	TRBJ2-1	CASSSRQADNEQFF
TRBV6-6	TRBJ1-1	CASSYPRNTEAFF
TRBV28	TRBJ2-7	CASSSPTRDTGYEQYF
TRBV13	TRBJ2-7	CASSFLGQIQTLDYEQYF
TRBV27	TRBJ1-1	CASRDLRYTEAFF
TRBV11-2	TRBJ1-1	CASSLVRGTEAFF
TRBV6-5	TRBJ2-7	CASRTTFDEQYF